This is a list of T cell receptor beta chains from one sample in a study of response to subunit inactivated influenza vaccine. MiXCR, run by TCRdb on the RT-PCR reads, gives a single entry per CDR3 protein. The profile covers more than 150,000 distinct CDR3 sequences, with roughly 8.7% appearing a single time and 9.5% to 13% taken by the ten largest. Specimen: non-naive T cells sorted from PBMCs, collected on the day of vaccination. These receptors all stem from a man aged 50 to 59 who received an inactivated influenza vaccine. The CDR3 runs from the conserved cysteine through the conserved F or W. The D gene is left open where the match is weak. Some rows mark clone size as missing; the rest say once, few, many or name a class of expanded clone.

clone size: many
D gene: -
J gene: TRBJ2-5
V gene: TRBV12-3/TRBV12-4
CDR3 DNA: TGTGCCAGCAAGTTTTGGGGGGAGACCCAGTACTTC
CDR3 protein: CASKFWGETQYF

clone size: -
D gene: -
J gene: TRBJ1-3
V gene: TRBV29-1
CDR3 DNA: TGCAGCGCCGGAGGCAGGGGCTCTGGAAACACCATATATTTT
CDR3 protein: CSAGGRGSGNTIYF

clone size: -
D gene: -
J gene: TRBJ1-3
V gene: TRBV10-3
CDR3 DNA: TGTGCCACCGGGGGGATCTCTGGAAACACCATATATTTT
CDR3 protein: CATGGISGNTIYF

clone size: many
D gene: -
J gene: TRBJ1-6
V gene: TRBV12-3/TRBV12-4
CDR3 DNA: TGTGCCAGCAGTTTATGGGCGGGGGAAGGCGTTAATTCACCCCTCCACTTT
CDR3 protein: CASSLWAGEGVNSPLHF

clone size: many
D gene: TRBD2
J gene: TRBJ2-1
V gene: TRBV2
CDR3 DNA: TGTGCCAGCAGGGGGGTTCTAGCGGGACAGCAGTTCTTC
CDR3 protein: CASRGVLAGQQFF

clone size: -
D gene: -
J gene: TRBJ2-7
V gene: TRBV7-9
CDR3 DNA: TGTGCCAGCAGCTCCATGGACAGACAGGTGTACGAGCAGTACTTC
CDR3 protein: CASSSMDRQVYEQYF

clone size: few
D gene: -
J gene: TRBJ2-7
V gene: TRBV14
CDR3 DNA: TGTGCCAGCAGCCAATATTACTCCGGGGAGCAGTACTTC
CDR3 protein: CASSQYYSGEQYF

clone size: few
D gene: -
J gene: TRBJ1-1
V gene: TRBV6-2/TRBV6-3
CDR3 DNA: TGTGCCAGCAGCTACCCATGGGGTAGGAGCACTGAAGCTTTCTTT
CDR3 protein: CASSYPWGRSTEAFF

clone size: -
D gene: -
J gene: TRBJ1-1
V gene: TRBV28
CDR3 DNA: TGTGCCAGCATTCGTCCAGGAGAAGCTTTCTTT
CDR3 protein: CASIRPGEAFF

clone size: many
D gene: TRBD1
J gene: TRBJ2-1
V gene: TRBV6-2/TRBV6-3
CDR3 DNA: TGTGCCAGCGCAGGACAGGTCTCCTACAATGAGCAGTTCTTC
CDR3 protein: CASAGQVSYNEQFF

clone size: few
D gene: -
J gene: TRBJ1-6
V gene: TRBV9
CDR3 DNA: TGTGCCAGCAGCGCAGGAATACAGAGCTCCTATAATTCACCCCTCCACTTT
CDR3 protein: CASSAGIQSSYNSPLHF

clone size: -
D gene: -
J gene: TRBJ2-2
V gene: TRBV4-3
CDR3 DNA: TGCGCCAGCACCCCCCCCGGGGAGACGAACACCGGGGAGCTGTTTTTT
CDR3 protein: CASTPPGETNTGELFF

clone size: -
D gene: TRBD2
J gene: TRBJ2-1
V gene: TRBV5-1
CDR3 DNA: TGCGCCAGCAGCTTGGCTAGCGGAAGCACCTACAATGAGCAGTTCTTC
CDR3 protein: CASSLASGSTYNEQFF

clone size: -
D gene: -
J gene: TRBJ2-3
V gene: TRBV6-1
CDR3 DNA: TGTGCCAGCAGTGAAGGAGCGACGCTCACAGATACGCAGTATTTT
CDR3 protein: CASSEGATLTDTQYF

clone size: -
D gene: TRBD1
J gene: TRBJ1-3
V gene: TRBV28
CDR3 DNA: TGTGCCAGCAGTCCGGGACAGGGGGGGGGCACCATATATTTT
CDR3 protein: CASSPGQGGGTIYF

clone size: many
D gene: -
J gene: TRBJ2-3
V gene: TRBV12-3/TRBV12-4
CDR3 DNA: TGTGCCAGCAGTTTAAATAGTGTGGGCACAGATACGCAGTATTTT
CDR3 protein: CASSLNSVGTDTQYF

clone size: few
D gene: -
J gene: TRBJ2-7
V gene: TRBV28
CDR3 DNA: TGTGCCAGCAGTGCTTTATCGCGGGACTCCTACGAGCAGTACTTC
CDR3 protein: CASSALSRDSYEQYF

clone size: -
D gene: TRBD2
J gene: TRBJ2-3
V gene: TRBV20-1
CDR3 DNA: TGCAGTGCTTCTAACGACCCCGGGGGGGGTCGAACGCAGTATTTT
CDR3 protein: CSASNDPGGGRTQYF

clone size: few
D gene: -
J gene: TRBJ1-2
V gene: TRBV5-1
CDR3 DNA: TGCGCCAGCAGCTTGGCCTTGGCAGGGGACTACTATGGCTACACCTTC
CDR3 protein: CASSLALAGDYYGYTF

clone size: -
D gene: -
J gene: TRBJ1-5
V gene: TRBV6-2/TRBV6-3
CDR3 DNA: TGTGCCAGCAGTGACGCGGGTGAGGAAGGCAATCAGCCCCAGCATTTT
CDR3 protein: CASSDAGEEGNQPQHF

clone size: -
D gene: -
J gene: TRBJ1-3
V gene: TRBV5-5
CDR3 DNA: TGTGCCAGTTCGGGATTTCTCTCTGGAAACACCATATATTTT
CDR3 protein: CASSGFLSGNTIYF

clone size: -
D gene: -
J gene: TRBJ2-1
V gene: TRBV5-4
CDR3 DNA: TGTGCCAGCAGGTACCACCAAGACAATGAGCAGTTCTTC
CDR3 protein: CASRYHQDNEQFF

clone size: few
D gene: -
J gene: TRBJ2-5
V gene: TRBV29-1
CDR3 DNA: TGCAGCGTGCTTCCCGGGCCCGCTGAGACCCAGTACTTC
CDR3 protein: CSVLPGPAETQYF

clone size: -
D gene: -
J gene: TRBJ2-1
V gene: TRBV20-1
CDR3 DNA: TGCAGTCTGTGGGAGGAGGAGGGACGGGGGCAGTTCTTC
CDR3 protein: CSLWEEEGRGQFF

clone size: few
D gene: TRBD2
J gene: TRBJ2-5
V gene: TRBV5-1
CDR3 DNA: TGCGCCAGCAGCCCCGGGACTAGCGGCACCCAAGAGACCCAGTACTTC
CDR3 protein: CASSPGTSGTQETQYF

clone size: few
D gene: TRBD1
J gene: TRBJ1-2
V gene: TRBV7-2
CDR3 DNA: TGTGCCAGCAGCCCGGGACAGGGGGTATACTATGGCTACACCTTC
CDR3 protein: CASSPGQGVYYGYTF

clone size: -
D gene: -
J gene: TRBJ2-7
V gene: TRBV5-5
CDR3 DNA: TGTGCCAGCAGCTTGTATTCGGAGACCTACGAGCAGTACTTC
CDR3 protein: CASSLYSETYEQYF

clone size: few
D gene: -
J gene: TRBJ2-3
V gene: TRBV4-2
CDR3 DNA: TGTGCCAGCAGCCAAGAAGGGCAAGATACGCAGTATTTT
CDR3 protein: CASSQEGQDTQYF

clone size: -
D gene: -
J gene: TRBJ2-2
V gene: TRBV18
CDR3 DNA: TGTGCCAGCTCACCCTCTTTTCGATCCGGGGAGCTGTTTTTT
CDR3 protein: CASSPSFRSGELFF

clone size: many
D gene: TRBD1
J gene: TRBJ1-1
V gene: TRBV19
CDR3 DNA: TGTGCCAGTAAGGCAGACAGGGGCGCGCACCACACTGAAGCTTTCTTT
CDR3 protein: CASKADRGAHHTEAFF

clone size: few
D gene: -
J gene: TRBJ1-3
V gene: TRBV28
CDR3 DNA: TGTGCCAGCAGTTCACAGGGAACTGGAAACACCATATATTTT
CDR3 protein: CASSSQGTGNTIYF

clone size: -
D gene: TRBD2
J gene: TRBJ2-3
V gene: TRBV4-2
CDR3 DNA: TGTGCCAGCAGCCATGCCGCGGGGGGGCCGGAGGCGGATACGCAGTATTTT
CDR3 protein: CASSHAAGGPEADTQYF

clone size: -
D gene: -
J gene: TRBJ2-1
V gene: TRBV30
CDR3 DNA: TGTGCCCGCCGGGTCAGGGGCATCAATGAGCAGTTCTTC
CDR3 protein: CARRVRGINEQFF

clone size: many
D gene: -
J gene: TRBJ2-7
V gene: TRBV10-3
CDR3 DNA: TGTGCCATCAGTGACCCTACGTCCAGGGCCTCCTACGAGCAGTACTTC
CDR3 protein: CAISDPTSRASYEQYF

clone size: many
D gene: -
J gene: TRBJ2-3
V gene: TRBV14
CDR3 DNA: TGTGCCAGCAGCCAGTTACGGGGCACAGATACGCAGTATTTT
CDR3 protein: CASSQLRGTDTQYF

clone size: few
D gene: -
J gene: TRBJ2-5
V gene: TRBV20-1
CDR3 DNA: TGCAGTGCTAGGAGGACAGCGGAGATCCAAGAGACCCAGTACTTC
CDR3 protein: CSARRTAEIQETQYF

clone size: few
D gene: -
J gene: TRBJ2-7
V gene: TRBV7-2
CDR3 DNA: TGTGCCAGCAGCTCCCTCGGACGGGGCGAGCAGTACTTC
CDR3 protein: CASSSLGRGEQYF

clone size: few
D gene: TRBD2
J gene: TRBJ2-3
V gene: TRBV2
CDR3 DNA: TGTGCCAGCATTCGCCTAGCGGTTAGCACAGATACGCAGTATTTT
CDR3 protein: CASIRLAVSTDTQYF

clone size: many
D gene: -
J gene: TRBJ2-5
V gene: TRBV20-1
CDR3 DNA: TGCAGTGCTATATCGGGGGAGACCCAGTACTTC
CDR3 protein: CSAISGETQYF

clone size: few
D gene: TRBD1
J gene: TRBJ1-4
V gene: TRBV12-3/TRBV12-4
CDR3 DNA: TGTGCCAGCAGGATGGGTAGGGGGCCTACTAATGAAAAACTGTTTTTT
CDR3 protein: CASRMGRGPTNEKLFF

clone size: -
D gene: TRBD1
J gene: TRBJ2-7
V gene: TRBV20-1
CDR3 DNA: TGCAGTGCTTGGCCTCCCGGGACAGGGGGCAACGAGCAGTACTTC
CDR3 protein: CSAWPPGTGGNEQYF

clone size: few
D gene: TRBD1
J gene: TRBJ1-1
V gene: TRBV14
CDR3 DNA: TGTGCCAGCAGCACCTACGACTTATTTAGGGGCGACAGGGTGAACACTGAAGCTTTCTTT
CDR3 protein: CASSTYDLFRGDRVNTEAFF

clone size: few
D gene: -
J gene: TRBJ2-7
V gene: TRBV2
CDR3 DNA: TGTGCCAGCAGTGCCGGGACCCCCTACGAGCAGTACTTC
CDR3 protein: CASSAGTPYEQYF

clone size: -
D gene: TRBD2
J gene: TRBJ2-5
V gene: TRBV20-1
CDR3 DNA: TGCAGTGCTAGACCCGGGGGGGCCGGGACCCAGTACTTC
CDR3 protein: CSARPGGAGTQYF

clone size: many
D gene: -
J gene: TRBJ2-2
V gene: TRBV12-3/TRBV12-4
CDR3 DNA: TGTGCCAGCAGTCCCCCAGGGGTTATCACCGGGGAGCTGTTTTTT
CDR3 protein: CASSPPGVITGELFF

clone size: -
D gene: -
J gene: TRBJ2-1
V gene: TRBV12-3/TRBV12-4
CDR3 DNA: TGTGCCAGCAGTTTACCCCAAGCCGGGGCGAATGAGCAGTTCTTC
CDR3 protein: CASSLPQAGANEQFF

clone size: many
D gene: TRBD1
J gene: TRBJ2-1
V gene: TRBV20-1
CDR3 DNA: TGCAGTGCTACAAGACTCGACAGGGGTGGGAATGAGCAGTTCTTC
CDR3 protein: CSATRLDRGGNEQFF

clone size: -
D gene: TRBD1
J gene: TRBJ2-2
V gene: TRBV7-9
CDR3 DNA: TGTGCCAGCAGGAGGGGACAGGGCGGCACCGGGGAGCTGTTTTTT
CDR3 protein: CASRRGQGGTGELFF

clone size: -
D gene: -
J gene: TRBJ2-3
V gene: TRBV3-1
CDR3 DNA: TGTGCCAGCAGCCAAGCCAGGGCGGCAGGTACGCAGTATTTT
CDR3 protein: CASSQARAAGTQYF

clone size: many
D gene: -
J gene: TRBJ2-5
V gene: TRBV29-1
CDR3 DNA: TGCAGCGTTGAAGGCGGGACCGCGCAAGAGACCCAGTACTTC
CDR3 protein: CSVEGGTAQETQYF

clone size: -
D gene: -
J gene: TRBJ1-2
V gene: TRBV20-1
CDR3 DNA: TGCAGTGCTAGAGATCCCCGGTTAGTCGGCTACACCTTC
CDR3 protein: CSARDPRLVGYTF

clone size: few
D gene: TRBD1
J gene: TRBJ1-2
V gene: TRBV5-1
CDR3 DNA: TGCGCCAGCAGCGAAATGACAGGGGGCTATGGCTACACCTTC
CDR3 protein: CASSEMTGGYGYTF

clone size: -
D gene: -
J gene: TRBJ2-5
V gene: TRBV5-6
CDR3 DNA: TGTGCCAGCAGCTTCAACAGGGGAGGCGAAGAGACCCAGTACTTC
CDR3 protein: CASSFNRGGEETQYF

clone size: -
D gene: -
J gene: TRBJ2-5
V gene: TRBV7-8
CDR3 DNA: TGTGCCAGCAGCCCGGTCGAGGGAAAATCTCAAGAGACCCAGTACTTC
CDR3 protein: CASSPVEGKSQETQYF